This TCR beta chain was sequenced in a study of early T cells in non-severe SARS-CoV-2 infection. Study background: Whole-blood bulk RNA, unsorted, was sequenced, and chains were unpaired.

This clonotype was seen at least ten times. Antigen: not known. Study results and limitations: VDJdb matching favored anti-spike CD8 responses, missing private and CD4 specificities.

Germline V gives CDR1 MNHEY, CDR2 SVGAGI. CDR3 length: 14 amino acids. Trimming stripped 0 bases from V and 2 bases from J, with 6 bases between. Individual cDNA molecules received unique molecular identifiers during library preparation. One entry per CDR3 protein, called by TCRdb with MiXCR from the 5' RACE reads. The table records more than 75,000 distinct CDR3 sequences, approximately 13% of them present only once. The gene calls are TRBV6-5 and TRBJ2-3; the D is unclear. Material for sequencing was whole blood. This sequence was found in an adult who was a healthcare worker with PCR-confirmed SARS-CoV-2 infection or an uninfected control (not recorded which). The CDR3 here is CASSYSPSTDTQYF. The CDR3 DNA sequence: TGTGCCAGCAGTTACTCCCCGTCCACAGATACGCAGTATTTT.